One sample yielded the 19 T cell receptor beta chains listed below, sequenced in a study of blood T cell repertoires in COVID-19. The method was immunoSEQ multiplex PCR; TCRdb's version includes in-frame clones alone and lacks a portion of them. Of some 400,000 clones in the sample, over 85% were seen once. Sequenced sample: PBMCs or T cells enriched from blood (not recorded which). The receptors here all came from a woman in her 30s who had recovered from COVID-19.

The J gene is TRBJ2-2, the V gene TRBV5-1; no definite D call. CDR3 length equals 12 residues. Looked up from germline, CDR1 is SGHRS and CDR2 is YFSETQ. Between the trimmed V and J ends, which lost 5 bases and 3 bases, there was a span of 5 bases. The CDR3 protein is CASSSDTGELFF. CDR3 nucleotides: TGCGCCAGCAGTTCAGACACCGGGGAGCTGTTTTTT.

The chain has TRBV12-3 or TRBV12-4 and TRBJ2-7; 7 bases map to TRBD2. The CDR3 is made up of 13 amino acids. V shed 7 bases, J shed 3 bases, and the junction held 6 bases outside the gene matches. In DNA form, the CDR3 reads TGTGCCAGCACCCTCGGCGGGGGCTACGAGCAGTACTTC. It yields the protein CASTLGGGYEQYF.

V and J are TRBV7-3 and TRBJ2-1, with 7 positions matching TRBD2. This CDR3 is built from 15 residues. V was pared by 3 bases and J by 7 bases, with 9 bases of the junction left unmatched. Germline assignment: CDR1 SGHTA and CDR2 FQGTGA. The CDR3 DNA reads TGTGCCAGCAGCTTGGGGGGGACTATAGTGAATGAGCAGTTCTTC. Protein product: CASSLGGTIVNEQFF. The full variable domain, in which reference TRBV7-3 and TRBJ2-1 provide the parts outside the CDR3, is GAGVSQTPSNKVTEKGKYVELRCDPISGHTALYWYRQSLGQGPEFLIYFQGTGAADDSGLPNDRFFAVRPEGSVSTLKIQRTERGDSAVYLCASSLGGTIVNEQFFGPGTRLTVL.

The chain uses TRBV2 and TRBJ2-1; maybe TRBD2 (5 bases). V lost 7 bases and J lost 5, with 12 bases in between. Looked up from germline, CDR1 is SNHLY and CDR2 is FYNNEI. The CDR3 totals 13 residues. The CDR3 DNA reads TGTGCCAGCATGGGTGGCGGGCACAATGAGCAGTTCTTC. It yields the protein CASMGGGHNEQFF.

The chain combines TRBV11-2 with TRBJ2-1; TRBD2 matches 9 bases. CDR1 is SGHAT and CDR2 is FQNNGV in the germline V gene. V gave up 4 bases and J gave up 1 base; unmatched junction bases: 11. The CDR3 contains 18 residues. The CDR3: CASSSLFGSGSSYNEQFF. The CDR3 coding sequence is TGTGCCAGCAGCTCCCTCTTCGGTAGCGGGAGTTCCTACAATGAGCAGTTCTTC. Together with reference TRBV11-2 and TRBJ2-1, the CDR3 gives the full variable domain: EAGVAQSPRYKIIEKRQSVAFWCNPISGHATLYWYQQILGQGPKLLIQFQNNGVVDDSQLPKDRFSAERLKGVDSTLKIQPAKLEDSAVYLCASSSLFGSGSSYNEQFFGPGTRLTVL.

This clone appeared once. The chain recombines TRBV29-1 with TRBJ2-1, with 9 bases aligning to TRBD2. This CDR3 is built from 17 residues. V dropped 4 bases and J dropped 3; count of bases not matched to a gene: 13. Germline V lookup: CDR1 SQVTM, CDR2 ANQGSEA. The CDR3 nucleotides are TGCAGCGTTGTCGGTGGCGGGAGGGCCACTGACTACAATGAGCAGTTCTTC. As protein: CSVVGGGRATDYNEQFF.

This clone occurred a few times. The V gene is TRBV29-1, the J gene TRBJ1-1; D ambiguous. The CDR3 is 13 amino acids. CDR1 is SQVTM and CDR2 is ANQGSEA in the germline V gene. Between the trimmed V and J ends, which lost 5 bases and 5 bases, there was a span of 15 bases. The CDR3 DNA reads TGCAGCGTTAGTCTTGGGGAGGTGACTGAAGCTTTCTTT. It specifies CSVSLGEVTEAFF.

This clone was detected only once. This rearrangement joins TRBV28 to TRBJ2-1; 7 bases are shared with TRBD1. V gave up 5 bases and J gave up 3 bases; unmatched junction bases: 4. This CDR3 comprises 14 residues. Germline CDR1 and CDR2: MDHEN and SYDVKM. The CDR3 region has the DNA TGTGCCAGCAGTCCCTGGGACAGCTACAATGAGCAGTTCTTC. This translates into CASSPWDSYNEQFF.

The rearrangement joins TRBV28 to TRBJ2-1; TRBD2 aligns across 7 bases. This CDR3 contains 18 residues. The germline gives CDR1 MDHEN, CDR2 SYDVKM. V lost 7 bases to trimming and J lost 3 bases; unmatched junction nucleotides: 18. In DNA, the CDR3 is TGTGCCAGCATCCGAGAGCGGGATAGGGTTAGGGGCTACAATGAGCAGTTCTTC. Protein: CASIRERDRVRGYNEQFF. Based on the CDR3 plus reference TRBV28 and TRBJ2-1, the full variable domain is DVKVTQSSRYLVKRTGEKVFLECVQDMDHENMFWYRQDPGLGLRLIYFSYDVKMKEKGDIPEGYSVSREKKERFSLILESASTNQTSMYLCASIRERDRVRGYNEQFFGPGTRLTVL.

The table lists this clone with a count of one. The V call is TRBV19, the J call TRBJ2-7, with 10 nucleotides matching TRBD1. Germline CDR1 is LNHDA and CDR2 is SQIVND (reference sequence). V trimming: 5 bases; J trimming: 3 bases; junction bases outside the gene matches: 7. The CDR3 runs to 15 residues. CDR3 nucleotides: TGTGCCAGTAGTTCCCGGGACAGGGGCGACTACGAGCAGTACTTC. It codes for CASSSRDRGDYEQYF.

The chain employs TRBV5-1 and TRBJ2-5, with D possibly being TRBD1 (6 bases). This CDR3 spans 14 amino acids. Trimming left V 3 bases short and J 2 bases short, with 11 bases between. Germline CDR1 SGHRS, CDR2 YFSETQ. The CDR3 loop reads CASSSWTEQETQYF. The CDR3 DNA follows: TGCGCCAGCAGCTCCTGGACAGAGCAAGAGACCCAGTACTTC.

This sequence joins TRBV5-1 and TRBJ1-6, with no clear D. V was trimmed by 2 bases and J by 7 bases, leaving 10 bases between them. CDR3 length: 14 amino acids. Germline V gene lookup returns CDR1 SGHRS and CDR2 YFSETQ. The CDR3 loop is CASSFGRGNSPLHF. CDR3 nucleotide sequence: TGCGCCAGCAGCTTCGGACGGGGAAATTCACCCCTCCACTTT.

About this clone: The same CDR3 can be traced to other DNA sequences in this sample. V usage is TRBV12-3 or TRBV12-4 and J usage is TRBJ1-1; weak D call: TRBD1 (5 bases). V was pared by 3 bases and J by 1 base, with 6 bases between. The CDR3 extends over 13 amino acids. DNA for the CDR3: TGTGCCAGCAGTTTGGGGCAGAACACTGAAGCTTTCTTT. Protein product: CASSLGQNTEAFF.

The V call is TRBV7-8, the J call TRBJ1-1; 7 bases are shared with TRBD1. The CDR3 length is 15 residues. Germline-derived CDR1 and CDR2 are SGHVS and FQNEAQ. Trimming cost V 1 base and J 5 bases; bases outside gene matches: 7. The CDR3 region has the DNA TGTGCCAGCAGCTTAGTTAGACAGGGTGGAACTGAAGCTTTCTTT. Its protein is CASSLVRQGGTEAFF.

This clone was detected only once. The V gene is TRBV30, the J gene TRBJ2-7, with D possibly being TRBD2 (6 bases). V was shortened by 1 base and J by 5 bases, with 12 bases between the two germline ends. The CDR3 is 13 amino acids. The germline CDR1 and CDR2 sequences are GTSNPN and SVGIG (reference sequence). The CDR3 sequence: CAWSDGGMHEQYF. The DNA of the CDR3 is TGTGCCTGGAGTGATGGCGGGATGCACGAGCAGTACTTC. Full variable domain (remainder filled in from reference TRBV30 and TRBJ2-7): SQTIHQWPATLVQPVGSPLSLECTVEGTSNPNLYWYRQAAGRGLQLLFYSVGIGQISSEVPQNLSASRPQDRQFILSSKKLLLSDSGFYLCAWSDGGMHEQYFGPGTRLTVT.

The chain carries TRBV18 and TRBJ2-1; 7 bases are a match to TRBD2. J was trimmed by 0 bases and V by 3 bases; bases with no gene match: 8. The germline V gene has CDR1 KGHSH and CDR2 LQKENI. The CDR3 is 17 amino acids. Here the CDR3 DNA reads TGTGCCAGCTCACCCTTGCCCGGCGGGAGCTCCTACAATGAGCAGTTCTTC. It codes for CASSPLPGGSSYNEQFF. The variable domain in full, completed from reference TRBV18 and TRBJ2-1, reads NAGVMQNPRHLVRRRGQEARLRCSPMKGHSHVYWYRQLPEEGLKFMVYLQKENIIDESGMPKERFSAEFPKEGPSILRIQQVVRGDSAAYFCASSPLPGGSSYNEQFFGPGTRLTVL.

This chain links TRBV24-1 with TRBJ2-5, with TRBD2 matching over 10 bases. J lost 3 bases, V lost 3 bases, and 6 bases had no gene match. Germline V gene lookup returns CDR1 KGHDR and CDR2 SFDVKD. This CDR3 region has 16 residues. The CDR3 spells CATSDPWLAGEETQYF. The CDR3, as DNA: TGTGCCACCAGTGATCCCTGGCTAGCGGGAGAAGAGACCCAGTACTTC.

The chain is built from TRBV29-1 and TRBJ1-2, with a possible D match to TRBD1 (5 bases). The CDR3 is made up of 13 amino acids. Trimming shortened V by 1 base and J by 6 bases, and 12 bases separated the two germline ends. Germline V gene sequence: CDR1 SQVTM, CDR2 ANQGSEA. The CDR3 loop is CSVEGFREDGYTF. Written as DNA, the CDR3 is TGCAGCGTTGAAGGTTTCAGGGAGGATGGCTACACCTTC.

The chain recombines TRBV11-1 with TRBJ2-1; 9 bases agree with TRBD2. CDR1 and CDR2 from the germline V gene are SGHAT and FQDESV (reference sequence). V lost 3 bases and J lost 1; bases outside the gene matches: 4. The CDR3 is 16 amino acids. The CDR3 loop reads CASSFLSGGSYNEQFF. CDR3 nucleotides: TGTGCCAGCAGCTTTCTAAGCGGGGGGTCCTACAATGAGCAGTTCTTC. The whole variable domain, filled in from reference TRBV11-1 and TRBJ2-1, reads EAEVAQSPRYKITEKSQAVAFWCDPISGHATLYWYRQILGQGPELLVQFQDESVVDDSQLPKDRFSAERLKGVDSTLKIQPAELGDSAMYLCASSFLSGGSYNEQFFGPGTRLTVL.